Given below is one T cell receptor (beta chain) in context. The antigen remains undetermined. These data are taken from a study of cytomegalovirus exposure and HLA in healthy donors. General study points: In a later analysis, at a false discovery rate of 0.05, 15,000 to 20,000 TCR beta sequences were associated with HLA alleles. Reported findings show TCR beta sequences accurately forecast HLA-A and HLA-B alleles in most subjects. Being productive about 87% or about 30% of the time was typical of most TCR beta V segments in an earlier analysis.

Both 60 Vbeta primers and 13 Jbeta primers went into the PCR. Using immunoSEQ multiplex PCR, the repertoire was profiled, and TCRdb retains in-frame clones only, with some absent. Of 100,000 to 120,000 clones listed, 78% are singletons. Germline lookup yields CDR1 MDHEN and CDR2 SYDVKM. The CDR3 totals 15 residues. Trimming took off 6 bases at V and 3 bases at J, with 17 bases between the two ends. V gene TRBV28 combines with J gene TRBJ1-2; D might be TRBD1 (5 bases). The sample taken for sequencing was PBMCs. The receptor was derived from a man in his thirties or forties in good health and CMV-seronegative. CDR3 coding DNA: TGTGCCAGCAGAATGGGGCGGTCAGCCTACTATGGCTACACCTTC. Protein sequence: CASRMGRSAYYGYTF.